One TCR beta chain is described in this entry. From its re-call of the 5' RACE reads, TCRdb lists each CDR3 protein once, without DNA. This sample contains around 410,000 distinct CDR3 sequences. This specimen comes from a study of monozygotic twins with inflammatory bowel disease. CDR3 length: 14 residues. Germline V gene data show CDR1 as WNHNN and CDR2 as SYGVQD (reference sequence). Sequencing was carried out using blood. This TCR was sampled from a human donor with ulcerative colitis or Crohn's disease, or a healthy co-twin of an affected twin (not recorded which). The rearrangement joins TRBV10-1 to TRBJ2-1; the D call of TRBD1 rests on TCRdb alone, since no DNA is present to check it. CDR3 amino acids: CASSSDRGITEQFF.